This T cell receptor beta chain comes out of a study of Ad26.COV2.S vaccination and SARS-CoV-2 variants. Study at large: The donor belonged to the COV1001 Ad26.COV2.S trial arm.

The sample's treatment: 15 to 20 received Ad26.COV2.S at low or high dose, single or two shots; about 5 received placebo; per-sample allocation not given. Each sample was drawn 63 days after the first injection (of vaccine or placebo). Recruitment in Boston yielded a donor of adult age, 18-55 years. Using immunoSEQ multiplex PCR, the repertoire was profiled, and TCRdb retains in-frame clones only, with some absent. This sample has about half a million clones, with 80% to 90% found just once. Germline V gene lookup returns CDR1 SEHNR and CDR2 FQNEAQ (reference sequence). Trimming cost V 5 bases and J 0 bases, with 4 bases left between them. The CDR3 covers 13 residues.

The chain uses TRBV7-9 and TRBJ2-2; no firm D call. The source was peripheral blood, collected in a trial of Ad26.COV2.S vaccine versus placebo. This receptor was taken from a person between 18 and 65 years old who received the Ad26.COV2.S COVID-19 vaccine or a placebo. The CDR3 region is CASSHTNTGELFF. CDR3 nucleotide sequence: TGTGCCAGCAGCCATACGAACACCGGGGAGCTGTTTTTT.